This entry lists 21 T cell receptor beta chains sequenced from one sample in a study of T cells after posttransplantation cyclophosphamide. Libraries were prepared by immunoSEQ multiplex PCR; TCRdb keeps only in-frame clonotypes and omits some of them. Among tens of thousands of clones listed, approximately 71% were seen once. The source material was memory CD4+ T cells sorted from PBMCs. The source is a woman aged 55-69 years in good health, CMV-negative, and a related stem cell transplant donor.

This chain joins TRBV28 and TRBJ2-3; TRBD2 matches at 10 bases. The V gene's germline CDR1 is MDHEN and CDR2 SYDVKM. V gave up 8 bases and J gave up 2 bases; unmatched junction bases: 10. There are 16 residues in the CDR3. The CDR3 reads CASSASGGTTTDTQYF. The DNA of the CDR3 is TGTGCCAGCTCCGCTAGCGGGGGAACTACCACAGATACGCAGTATTTT.

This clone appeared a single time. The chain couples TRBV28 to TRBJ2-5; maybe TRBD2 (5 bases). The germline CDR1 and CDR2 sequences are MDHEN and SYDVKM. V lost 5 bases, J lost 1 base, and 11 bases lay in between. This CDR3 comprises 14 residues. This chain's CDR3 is CASSLSGVQETQYF. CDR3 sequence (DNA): TGTGCCAGCAGTCTTTCCGGGGTCCAAGAGACCCAGTACTTC.

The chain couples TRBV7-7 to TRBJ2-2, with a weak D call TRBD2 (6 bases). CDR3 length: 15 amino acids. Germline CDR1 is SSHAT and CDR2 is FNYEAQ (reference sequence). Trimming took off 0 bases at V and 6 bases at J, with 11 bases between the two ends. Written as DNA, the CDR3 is TGTGCCAGCAGCTTAGCCCCCGGGACTCCCGGGGAGCTGTTTTTT. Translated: CASSLAPGTPGELFF.

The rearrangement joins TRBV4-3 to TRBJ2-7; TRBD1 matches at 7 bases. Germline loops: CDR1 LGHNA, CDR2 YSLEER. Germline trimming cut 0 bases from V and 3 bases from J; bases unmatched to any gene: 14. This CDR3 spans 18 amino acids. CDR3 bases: TGCGCCAGCAGCCAAGATCGAATGGCAGGGGGAAGATTCTACGAGCAGTACTTC. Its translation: CASSQDRMAGGRFYEQYF.

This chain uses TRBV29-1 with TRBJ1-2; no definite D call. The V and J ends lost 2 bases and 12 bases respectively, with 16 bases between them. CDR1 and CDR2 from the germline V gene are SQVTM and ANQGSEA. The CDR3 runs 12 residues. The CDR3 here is CSVEWAGKEHTF. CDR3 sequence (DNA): TGCAGCGTTGAATGGGCGGGGAAGGAACACACCTTC.

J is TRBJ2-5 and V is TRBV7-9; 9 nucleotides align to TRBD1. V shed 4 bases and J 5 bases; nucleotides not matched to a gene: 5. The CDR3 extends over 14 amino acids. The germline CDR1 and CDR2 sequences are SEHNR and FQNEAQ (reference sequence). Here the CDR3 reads CASSSDRGWETQYF. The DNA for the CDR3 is TGTGCCAGCAGCTCGGACAGGGGTTGGGAGACCCAGTACTTC.

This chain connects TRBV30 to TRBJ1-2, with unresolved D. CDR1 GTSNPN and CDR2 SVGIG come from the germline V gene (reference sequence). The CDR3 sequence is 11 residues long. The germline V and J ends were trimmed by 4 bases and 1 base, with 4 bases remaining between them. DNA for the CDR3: TGTGCCTGGACTCTTAACTATGGCTACACCTTC. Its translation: CAWTLNYGYTF. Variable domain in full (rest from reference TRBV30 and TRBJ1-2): SQTIHQWPATLVQPVGSPLSLECTVEGTSNPNLYWYRQAAGRGLQLLFYSVGIGQISSEVPQNLSASRPQDRQFILSSKKLLLSDSGFYLCAWTLNYGYTFGSGTRLTVV.

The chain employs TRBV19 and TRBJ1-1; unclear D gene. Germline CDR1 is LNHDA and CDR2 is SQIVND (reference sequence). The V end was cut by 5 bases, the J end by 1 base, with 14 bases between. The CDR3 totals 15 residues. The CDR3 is CASSLPNLQNTEAFF. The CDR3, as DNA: TGTGCCAGTAGTCTCCCTAATTTGCAGAACACTGAAGCTTTCTTT.

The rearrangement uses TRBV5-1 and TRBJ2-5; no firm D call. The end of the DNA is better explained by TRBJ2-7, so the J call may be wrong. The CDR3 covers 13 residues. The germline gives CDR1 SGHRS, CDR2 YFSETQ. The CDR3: CASSLHGEYEQYF. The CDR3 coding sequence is TGCGCCAGCAGCTTGCATGGAGAGTACGAGCAGTACTTC.

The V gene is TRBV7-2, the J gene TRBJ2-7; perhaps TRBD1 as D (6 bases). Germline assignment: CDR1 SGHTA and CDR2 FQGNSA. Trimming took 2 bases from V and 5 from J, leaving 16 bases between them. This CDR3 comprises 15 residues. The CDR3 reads CASSLSGRGVHEQYF. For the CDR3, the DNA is TGTGCCAGCAGCTTATCGGGCAGGGGAGTCCACGAGCAGTACTTC.

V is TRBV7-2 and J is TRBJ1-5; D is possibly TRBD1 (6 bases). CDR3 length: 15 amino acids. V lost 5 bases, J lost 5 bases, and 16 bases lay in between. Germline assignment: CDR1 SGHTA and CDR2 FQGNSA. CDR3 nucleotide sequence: TGTGCCAGCAGCGTCAGACAGGAGAGGGATCAGCCCCAGCATTTT. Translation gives CASSVRQERDQPQHF.

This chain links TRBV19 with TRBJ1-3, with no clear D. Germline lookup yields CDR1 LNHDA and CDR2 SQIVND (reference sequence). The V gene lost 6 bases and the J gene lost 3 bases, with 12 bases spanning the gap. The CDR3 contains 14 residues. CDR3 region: CASSGGGNGNTIYF. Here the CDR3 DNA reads TGTGCCAGTAGCGGAGGAGGTAATGGAAACACCATATATTTT.

CDR3 in amino acids: CASSVEGGGQPQHF. CDR3 nucleotides: TGTGCCAGCAGCGTAGAAGGGGGCGGTCAGCCCCAGCATTTT. The chain carries TRBV9 and TRBJ1-5, with 7 positions matching TRBD1. Germline V gene lookup returns CDR1 SGDLS and CDR2 YYNGEE. The V gene end was trimmed by 0 bases and the J gene end by 6 bases; junction bases not matched to a gene: 3. This CDR3 is built from 14 residues.

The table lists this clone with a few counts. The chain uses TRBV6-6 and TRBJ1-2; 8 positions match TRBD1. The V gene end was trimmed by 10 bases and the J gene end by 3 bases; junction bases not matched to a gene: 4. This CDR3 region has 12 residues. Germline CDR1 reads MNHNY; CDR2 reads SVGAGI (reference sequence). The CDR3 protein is CATSTGDYGYTF. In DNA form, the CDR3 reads TGTGCCACCTCGACAGGGGACTATGGCTACACCTTC.

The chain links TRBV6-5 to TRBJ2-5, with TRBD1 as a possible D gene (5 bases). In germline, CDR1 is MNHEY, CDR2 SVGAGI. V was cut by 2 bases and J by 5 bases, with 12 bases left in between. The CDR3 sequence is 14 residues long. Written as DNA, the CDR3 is TGTGCCAGCAGTTACGGGGCCGCCGCCGAGACCCAGTACTTC. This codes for CASSYGAAAETQYF.

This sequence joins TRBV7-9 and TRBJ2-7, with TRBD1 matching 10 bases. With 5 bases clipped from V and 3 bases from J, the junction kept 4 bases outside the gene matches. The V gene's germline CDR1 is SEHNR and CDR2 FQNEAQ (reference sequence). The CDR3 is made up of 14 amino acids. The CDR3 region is CASSRRDRGYEQYF. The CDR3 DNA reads TGTGCCAGCAGCCGCCGGGACAGGGGCTACGAGCAGTACTTC.

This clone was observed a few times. The CDR3 coding sequence is TGTGCCAGTAGTGCACAGGGAGCCGGGGCCAACGTCCTGACTTTC. As protein: CASSAQGAGANVLTF. This chain joins TRBV19 and TRBJ2-6; a possible D gene is TRBD1 (6 bases). The V end was cut by 5 bases, the J end by 4 bases, with 12 bases between. CDR1 is LNHDA and CDR2 is SQIVND in the germline V gene (reference sequence). CDR3 length: 15 residues.

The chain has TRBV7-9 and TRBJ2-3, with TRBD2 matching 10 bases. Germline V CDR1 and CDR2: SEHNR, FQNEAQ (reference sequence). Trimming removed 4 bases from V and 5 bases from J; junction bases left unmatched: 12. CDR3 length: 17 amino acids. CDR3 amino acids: CASSSKGSSGSVDTQYF. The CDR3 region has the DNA TGTGCCAGCAGCTCTAAAGGCTCTAGCGGGAGCGTAGATACGCAGTATTTT.

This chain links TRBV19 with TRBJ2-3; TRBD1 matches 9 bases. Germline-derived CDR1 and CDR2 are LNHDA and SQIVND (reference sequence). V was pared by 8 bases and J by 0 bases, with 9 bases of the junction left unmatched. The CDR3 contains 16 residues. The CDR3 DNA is TGTGCCAGTTCCTTGGACAGGGGCCATAGCACAGATACGCAGTATTTT. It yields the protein CASSLDRGHSTDTQYF.

CDR3 protein: CASSLRPSGITNEQFF. The CDR3 region has the DNA TGTGCCAGCAGCTTGAGGCCGAGCGGGATTACAAATGAGCAGTTCTTC. The chain recombines TRBV5-6 with TRBJ2-1, with 7 bases fitting TRBD2. Germline V gene data show CDR1 as SGHDT and CDR2 as YYEEEE. There are 16 residues in the CDR3. Trimming took 1 base from V and 7 from J; bases not matched to a gene: 11.

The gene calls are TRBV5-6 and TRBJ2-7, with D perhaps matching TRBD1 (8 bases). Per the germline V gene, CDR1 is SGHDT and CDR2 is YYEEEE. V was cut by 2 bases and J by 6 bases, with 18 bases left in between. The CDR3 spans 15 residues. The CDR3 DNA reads TGTGCCAGCAGCTTTATGGACAGGGAGGGTGGCGAGCAGTACTTC. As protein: CASSFMDREGGEQYF.